The sequence of this T cell receptor beta chain was determined in a study of neurological immune-mediated disorders. Findings and limits, study-wide: The level of TCR clonal expansion was highest in patients with HTLV-1-associated myelopathy and lowest in multiple sclerosis, where it fell below the level seen in healthy controls. The expanded clones of different subjects shared no CDR3 amino acid sequences (suggesting private repertoires in all groups).

Notes on this clonotype: Antigen specificity is unknown.

The ends were cut back, 2 bases at V and 2 bases at J, with 6 bases in the middle. This CDR3 has 14 residues. Per germline, CDR1 MNHEY and CDR2 SVGAGI. The cDNA was synthesized by means of template-switch 5'RACE, which was carried out with 10-nucleotide random UMIs. MiXCR, applied by TCRdb to the 5' RACE reads, yields one record per CDR3 protein. Of some 32,000 distinct CDR3 sequences listed, about 16% are singletons. It was from 2 million PBMCs stored at -80 C that the unsorted libraries were obtained. The J gene is TRBJ2-2, the V gene TRBV6-5; perhaps D is TRBD1 or TRBD2 (5 bases each). The sequence was collected from an older man in good health. The sample taken for sequencing was PBMCs. The CDR3 protein is CASSYGGNTGELFF. The CDR3 region has the DNA TGTGCCAGCAGTTACGGGGGTAACACCGGGGAGCTGTTTTTT.